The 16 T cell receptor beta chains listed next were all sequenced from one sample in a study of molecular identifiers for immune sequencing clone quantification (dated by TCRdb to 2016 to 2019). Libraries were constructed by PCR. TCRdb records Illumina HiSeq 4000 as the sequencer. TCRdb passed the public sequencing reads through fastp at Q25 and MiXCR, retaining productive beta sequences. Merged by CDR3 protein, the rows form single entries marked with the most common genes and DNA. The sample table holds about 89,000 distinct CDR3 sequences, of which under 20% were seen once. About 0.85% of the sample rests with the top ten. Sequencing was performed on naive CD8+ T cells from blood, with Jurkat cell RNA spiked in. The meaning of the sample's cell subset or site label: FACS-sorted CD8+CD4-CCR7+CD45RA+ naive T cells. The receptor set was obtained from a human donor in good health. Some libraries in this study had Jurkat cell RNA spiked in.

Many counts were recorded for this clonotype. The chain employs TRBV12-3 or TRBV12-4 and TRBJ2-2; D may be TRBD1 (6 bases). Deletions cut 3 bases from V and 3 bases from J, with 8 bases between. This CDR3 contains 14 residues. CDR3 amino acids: CASSFRGYTGELFF. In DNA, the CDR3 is TGTGCCAGCAGTTTCAGGGGTTACACCGGGGAGCTGTTTTTT.

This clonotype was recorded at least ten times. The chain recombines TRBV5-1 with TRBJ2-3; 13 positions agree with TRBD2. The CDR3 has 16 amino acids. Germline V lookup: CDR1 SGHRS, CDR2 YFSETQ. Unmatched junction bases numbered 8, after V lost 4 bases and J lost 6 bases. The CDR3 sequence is CASSTGTSGATDTQYF. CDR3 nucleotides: TGCGCCAGCAGCACCGGGACTAGCGGGGCTACCGATACGCAGTATTTT.

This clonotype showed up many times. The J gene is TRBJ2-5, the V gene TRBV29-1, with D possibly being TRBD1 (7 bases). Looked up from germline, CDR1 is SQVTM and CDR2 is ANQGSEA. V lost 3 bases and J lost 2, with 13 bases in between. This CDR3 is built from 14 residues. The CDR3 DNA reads TGCAGCGTTGAGGTCAGGGGGAGGCAAGAGACCCAGTACTTC. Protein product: CSVEVRGRQETQYF.

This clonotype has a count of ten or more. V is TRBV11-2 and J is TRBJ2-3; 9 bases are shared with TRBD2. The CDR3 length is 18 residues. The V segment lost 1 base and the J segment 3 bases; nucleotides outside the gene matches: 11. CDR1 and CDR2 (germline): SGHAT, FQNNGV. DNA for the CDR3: TGTGCCAGCAGCTTAGGGCCTGCGAGCGGGAGGCCAACAGATACGCAGTATTTT. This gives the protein CASSLGPASGRPTDTQYF. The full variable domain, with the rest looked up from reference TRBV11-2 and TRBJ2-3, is EAGVAQSPRYKIIEKRQSVAFWCNPISGHATLYWYQQILGQGPKLLIQFQNNGVVDDSQLPKDRFSAERLKGVDSTLKIQPAKLEDSAVYLCASSLGPASGRPTDTQYFGPGTRLTVL.

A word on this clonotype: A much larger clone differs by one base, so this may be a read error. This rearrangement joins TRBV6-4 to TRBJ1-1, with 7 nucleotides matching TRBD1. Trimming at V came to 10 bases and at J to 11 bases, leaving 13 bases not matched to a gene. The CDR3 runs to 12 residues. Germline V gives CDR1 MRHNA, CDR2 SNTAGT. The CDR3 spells CANRGPGGEAFF. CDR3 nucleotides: TGTGCCAACAGGGGTCCGGGAGGGGAGGCTTTCTTT.

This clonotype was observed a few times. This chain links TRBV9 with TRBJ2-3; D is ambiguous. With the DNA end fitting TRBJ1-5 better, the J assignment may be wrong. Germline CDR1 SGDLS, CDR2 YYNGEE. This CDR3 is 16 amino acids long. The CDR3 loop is CASSVGTGGGTDTQHF. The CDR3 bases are TGTGCCAGCAGCGTAGGGACGGGAGGAGGCACAGATACGCAGCATTTT.

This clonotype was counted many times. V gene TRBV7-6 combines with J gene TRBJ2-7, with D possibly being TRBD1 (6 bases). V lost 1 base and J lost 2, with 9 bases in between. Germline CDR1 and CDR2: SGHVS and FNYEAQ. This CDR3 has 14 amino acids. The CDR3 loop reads CASSLGGQTYEQYF. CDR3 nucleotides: TGTGCCAGCAGCTTAGGAGGACAGACCTACGAGCAGTACTTC.

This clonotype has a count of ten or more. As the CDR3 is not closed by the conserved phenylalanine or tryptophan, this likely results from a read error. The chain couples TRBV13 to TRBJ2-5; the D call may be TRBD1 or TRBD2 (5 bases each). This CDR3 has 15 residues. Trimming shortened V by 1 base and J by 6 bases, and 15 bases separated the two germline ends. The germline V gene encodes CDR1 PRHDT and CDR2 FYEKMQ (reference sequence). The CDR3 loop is CASSLVLGEGKTQYL. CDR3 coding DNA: TGTGCCAGCAGCTTAGTACTGGGGGAAGGGAAGACCCAGTACCTC.

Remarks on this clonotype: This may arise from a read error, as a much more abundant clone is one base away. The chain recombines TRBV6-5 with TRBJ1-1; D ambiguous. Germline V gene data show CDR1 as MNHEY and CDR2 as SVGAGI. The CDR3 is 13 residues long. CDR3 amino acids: CASSRASNTGAFF. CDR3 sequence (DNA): TGTGCCAGCAGTCGCGCCTCGAACACTGGAGCTTTCTTT.

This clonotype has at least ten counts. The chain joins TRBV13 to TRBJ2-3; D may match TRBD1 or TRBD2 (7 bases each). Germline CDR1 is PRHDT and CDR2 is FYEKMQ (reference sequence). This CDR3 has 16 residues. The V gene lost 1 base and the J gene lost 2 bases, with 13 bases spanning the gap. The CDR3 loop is CASSLEGAGVTDTQYF. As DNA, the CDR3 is TGTGCCAGCAGCTTAGAGGGGGCGGGGGTCACAGATACGCAGTATTTT.

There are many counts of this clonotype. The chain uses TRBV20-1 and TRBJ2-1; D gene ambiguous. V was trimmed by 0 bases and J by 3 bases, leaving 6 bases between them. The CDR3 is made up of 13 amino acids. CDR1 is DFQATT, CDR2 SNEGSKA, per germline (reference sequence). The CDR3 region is CSAREGNYNEQFF. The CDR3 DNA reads TGCAGTGCTAGAGAGGGGAACTACAATGAGCAGTTCTTC.

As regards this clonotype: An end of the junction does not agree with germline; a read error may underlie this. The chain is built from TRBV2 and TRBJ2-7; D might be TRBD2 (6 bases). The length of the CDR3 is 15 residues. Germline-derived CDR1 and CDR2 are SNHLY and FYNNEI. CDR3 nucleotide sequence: TGTGCCAGCTGGGGGGAACAGGACAACTCCTACGCGCAGTACTTC. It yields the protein CASWGEQDNSYAQYF.

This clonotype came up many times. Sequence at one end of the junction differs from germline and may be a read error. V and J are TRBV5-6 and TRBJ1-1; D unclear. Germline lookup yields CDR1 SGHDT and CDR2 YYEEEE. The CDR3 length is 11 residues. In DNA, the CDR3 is TGTGCCAGCAGCTTGGGAGACCCCGAGACCTTT. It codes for CASSLGDPETF.

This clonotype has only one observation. The CDR3, as DNA: TGTGCCAGCAGCTTAGCGGGGCGGGGGGGCAAAGAGACCCAGTACTTC. Protein sequence: CASSLAGRGGKETQYF. This chain connects TRBV7-2 to TRBJ2-5; TRBD2 matches 9 bases. CDR1 is SGHTA, CDR2 FQGNSA, per germline. V shed 0 bases and J 3 bases; nucleotides not matched to a gene: 5. This CDR3 contains 16 residues.

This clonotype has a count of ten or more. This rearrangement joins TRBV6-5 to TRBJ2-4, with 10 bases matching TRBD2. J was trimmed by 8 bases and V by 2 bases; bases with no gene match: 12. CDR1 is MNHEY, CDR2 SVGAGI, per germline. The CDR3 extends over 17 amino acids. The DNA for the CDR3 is TGTGCCAGCAGTTACGTCAGCGGGAGGGACGGGGGGTACATTCAGTACTTC. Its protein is CASSYVSGRDGGYIQYF.

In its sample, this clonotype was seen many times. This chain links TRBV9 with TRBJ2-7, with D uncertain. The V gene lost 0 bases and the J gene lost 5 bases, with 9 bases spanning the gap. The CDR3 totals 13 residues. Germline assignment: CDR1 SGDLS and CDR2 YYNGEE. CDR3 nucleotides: TGTGCCAGCAGCGTAGGGGATTCGCACGAGCAGTACTTC. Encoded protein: CASSVGDSHEQYF.